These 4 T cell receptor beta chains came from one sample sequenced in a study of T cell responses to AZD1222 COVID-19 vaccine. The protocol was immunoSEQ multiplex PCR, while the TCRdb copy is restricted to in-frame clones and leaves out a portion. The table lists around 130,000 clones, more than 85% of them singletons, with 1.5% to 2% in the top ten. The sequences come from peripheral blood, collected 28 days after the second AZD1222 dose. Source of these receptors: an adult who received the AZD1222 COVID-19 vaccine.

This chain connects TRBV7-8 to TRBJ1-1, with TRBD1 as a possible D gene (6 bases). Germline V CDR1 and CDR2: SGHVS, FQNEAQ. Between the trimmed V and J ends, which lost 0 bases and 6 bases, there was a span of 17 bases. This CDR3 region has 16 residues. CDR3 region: CASSLARWGASAEAFF. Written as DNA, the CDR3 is TGTGCCAGCAGCTTAGCGAGGTGGGGGGCGTCGGCTGAAGCTTTCTTT.

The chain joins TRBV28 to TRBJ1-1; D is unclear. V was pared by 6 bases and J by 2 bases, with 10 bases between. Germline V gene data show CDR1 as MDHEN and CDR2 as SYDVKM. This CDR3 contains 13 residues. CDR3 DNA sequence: TGTGCCAGCAGGGGCCTTCAAAACACTGAAGCTTTCTTT. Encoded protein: CASRGLQNTEAFF.

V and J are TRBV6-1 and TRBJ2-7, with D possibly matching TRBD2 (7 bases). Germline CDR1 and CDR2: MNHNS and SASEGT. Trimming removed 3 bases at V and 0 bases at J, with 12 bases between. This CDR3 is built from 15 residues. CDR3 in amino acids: CASSDGGTPSYEQYF. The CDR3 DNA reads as TGTGCCAGCAGTGACGGGGGGACACCCTCCTACGAGCAGTACTTC.

CDR3 nucleotides: TGTGCCAGCTCACCTCAGGAGGGGAACACTGAAGCTTTCTTT. Its protein is CASSPQEGNTEAFF. J is TRBJ1-1 and V is TRBV18; D gene uncertain. V shed 3 bases and J shed 1 base, with 9 bases lying between them. Germline V CDR1 and CDR2: KGHSH, LQKENI. The CDR3 sequence is 14 residues long.